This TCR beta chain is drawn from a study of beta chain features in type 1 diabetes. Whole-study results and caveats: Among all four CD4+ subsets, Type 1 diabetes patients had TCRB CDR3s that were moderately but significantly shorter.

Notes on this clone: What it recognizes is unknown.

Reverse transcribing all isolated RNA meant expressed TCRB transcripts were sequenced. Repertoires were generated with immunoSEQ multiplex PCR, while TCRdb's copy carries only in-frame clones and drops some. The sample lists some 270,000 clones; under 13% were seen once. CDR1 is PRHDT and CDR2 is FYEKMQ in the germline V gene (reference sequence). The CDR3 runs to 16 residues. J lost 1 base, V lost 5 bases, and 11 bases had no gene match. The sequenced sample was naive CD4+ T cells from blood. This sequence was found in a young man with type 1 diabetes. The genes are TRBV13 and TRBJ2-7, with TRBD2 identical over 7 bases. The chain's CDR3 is CASSGGGLAVSYEQYF. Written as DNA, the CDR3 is TGTGCCAGCAGCGGGGGAGGGCTAGCGGTGTCCTACGAGCAGTACTTC.